Each of the 10 T cell receptor beta chains below was sequenced from the same sample in a study of response to subunit inactivated influenza vaccine. TCRdb reprocessed the RT-PCR reads with MiXCR, giving one entry per CDR3 protein. The sample gives 540,000 or so distinct CDR3 sequences, over 10% of which show up once; about 12% is in the top ten. The source was PBMCs from blood, collected 35 to 45 days after vaccination. These receptor sequences come from a man aged 45-60 years who received an inactivated influenza vaccine.

This clonotype was counted a few times. The genes are TRBV18 and TRBJ2-7, with D unresolved. This CDR3 spans 12 amino acids. Germline V gives CDR1 KGHSH, CDR2 LQKENI. V was clipped by 5 bases and J by 6 bases, with 11 bases between them. The CDR3 DNA reads as TGTGCCAGCTCAAGCCTGGCAAGCGAGCAGTACTTC. Protein product: CASSSLASEQYF. The whole variable domain, filled in from reference TRBV18 and TRBJ2-7, reads NAGVMQNPRHLVRRRGQEARLRCSPMKGHSHVYWYRQLPEEGLKFMVYLQKENIIDESGMPKERFSAEFPKEGPSILRIQQVVRGDSAAYFCASSSLASEQYFGPGTRLTVT.

This chain uses TRBV24-1 with TRBJ1-5; D may be TRBD1 (6 bases). The germline V gene has CDR1 KGHDR and CDR2 SFDVKD. This CDR3 comprises 14 residues. Trimming took 5 bases from V and 7 from J, leaving 14 bases between them. CDR3 sequence (DNA): TGTGCCACCAGTGGTGGGCAGGGGTACCAGCCCCAGCATTTT. Translation gives CATSGGQGYQPQHF.

This clonotype was detected a few times. The chain links TRBV6-2 or TRBV6-3 to TRBJ2-2; D might be TRBD1 (6 bases). Germline CDR1 MNHEY, CDR2 SVGEGT. The germline V and J ends were trimmed by 8 bases and 2 bases, with 9 bases remaining between them. The length of the CDR3 is 13 residues. The CDR3 DNA is TGTGCCAGCTGGACAGTAAACACCGGGGAGCTGTTTTTT. This codes for CASWTVNTGELFF.

The V gene is TRBV6-1, the J gene TRBJ1-2; D may be TRBD1 (6 bases). The CDR3 consists of 12 residues. Trimming shortened V by 4 bases and J by 8 bases, and 11 bases separated the two germline ends. CDR1 and CDR2 (germline): MNHNS, SASEGT. This chain's CDR3 is CASSGPGTGYTF. The CDR3 DNA reads as TGTGCCAGCAGTGGCCCCGGGACAGGCTACACCTTC.

This clonotype was picked up a small number of times. The V gene is TRBV12-3 or TRBV12-4, the J gene TRBJ1-6, with 7 bases aligning to TRBD1. V shed 1 base, J shed 10 bases, and the junction held 7 bases outside the gene matches. This CDR3 has 15 residues. CDR3 nucleotide sequence: TGTGCCAGCAGTTTAGGGTGGGACAGTGGGTCACCCCTCCACTTT. It yields the protein CASSLGWDSGSPLHF.

In this sample, this clonotype turned up many times. The rearrangement uses TRBV15 and TRBJ2-5; TRBD1 is a possible D gene (5 bases). CDR1 is LNHNV, CDR2 YYDKDF, per germline (reference sequence). The CDR3 spans 14 residues. Trimming cost V 3 bases and J 1 base, with 9 bases left between them. The CDR3 sequence: CATSRQGFQETQYF. Written as DNA, the CDR3 is TGTGCCACCAGCAGGCAGGGTTTCCAAGAGACCCAGTACTTC.

This clonotype has only a few counts. The V gene is TRBV28, the J gene TRBJ2-7; 12 positions agree with TRBD2. The CDR3 runs to 18 residues. Germline V CDR1 and CDR2: MDHEN, SYDVKM. Losses at the gene ends were 2 bases for V and 0 bases for J; bases not matched to a gene: 8. The CDR3 DNA reads as TGTGCCAGCAGTTTACCCTCCGGACTAGCGGGGTTCTCCTACGAGCAGTACTTC. It yields the protein CASSLPSGLAGFSYEQYF.

This clonotype has just a few counts. This chain links TRBV20-1 with TRBJ1-6; possibly TRBD1 for D (6 bases). The length of the CDR3 is 15 residues. The germline V and J ends were trimmed by 4 bases and 6 bases, with 16 bases remaining between them. CDR1 and CDR2 from the germline V gene are DFQATT and SNEGSKA (reference sequence). CDR3 sequence reads: CSATRVTGFNSPLHF. The CDR3 DNA reads TGCAGTGCTACCAGAGTAACAGGGTTTAATTCACCCCTCCACTTT.

Written as DNA, the CDR3 is TGCGCCAGCAGCCGAGTTTGGGCGGAGGCCTACAATGAGCAGTTCTTC. It specifies CASSRVWAEAYNEQFF. This chain links TRBV4-3 with TRBJ2-1, with D tentatively TRBD2 (5 bases). The germline V and J ends were trimmed by 4 bases and 2 bases, with 15 bases remaining between them. The CDR3 loop spans 16 amino acids. In germline, CDR1 is LGHNA, CDR2 YSLEER.

The V and J genes are TRBV27 and TRBJ2-1, with TRBD2 matching 13 bases. The V gene's germline CDR1 is MNHEY and CDR2 SMNVEV (reference sequence). V was pared by 6 bases and J by 2 bases, with 10 bases of the junction left unmatched. The CDR3 loop spans 18 amino acids. CDR3: CASRPGLAGSLTYNEQFF. The DNA of the CDR3 is TGTGCCAGCAGGCCGGGACTAGCGGGATCTTTAACCTACAATGAGCAGTTCTTC.